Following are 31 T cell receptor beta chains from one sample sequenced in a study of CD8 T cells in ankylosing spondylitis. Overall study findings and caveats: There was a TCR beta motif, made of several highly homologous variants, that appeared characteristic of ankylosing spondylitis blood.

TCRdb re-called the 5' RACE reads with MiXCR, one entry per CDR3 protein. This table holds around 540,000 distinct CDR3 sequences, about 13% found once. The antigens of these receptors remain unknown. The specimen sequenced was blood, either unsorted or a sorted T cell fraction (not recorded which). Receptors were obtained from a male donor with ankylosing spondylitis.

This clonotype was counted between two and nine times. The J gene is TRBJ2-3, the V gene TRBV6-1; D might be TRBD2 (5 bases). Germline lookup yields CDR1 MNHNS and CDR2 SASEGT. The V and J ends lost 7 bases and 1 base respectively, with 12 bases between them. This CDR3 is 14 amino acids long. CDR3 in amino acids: CASTMTGGTDTQYF. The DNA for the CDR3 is TGTGCCAGCACTATGACCGGGGGCACAGATACGCAGTATTTT.

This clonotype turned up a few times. CDR3 sequence reads: CASSQTPETAKNIQYF. The DNA for the CDR3 is TGTGCCAGCAGCCAAACGCCCGAAACGGCCAAAAACATTCAGTACTTC. The V call is TRBV7-9, the J call TRBJ2-4; D is unclear. The CDR3 contains 16 residues. V was shortened by 5 bases and J by 1 base, with 15 bases between the two germline ends. Germline CDR1 and CDR2: SEHNR and FQNEAQ (reference sequence).

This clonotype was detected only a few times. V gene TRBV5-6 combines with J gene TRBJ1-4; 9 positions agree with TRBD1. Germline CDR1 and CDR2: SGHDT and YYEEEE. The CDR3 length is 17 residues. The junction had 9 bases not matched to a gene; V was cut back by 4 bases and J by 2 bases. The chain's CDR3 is CASSPGQGIATNEKLFF. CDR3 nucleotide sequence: TGTGCCAGCAGCCCTGGACAGGGGATCGCGACTAATGAAAAACTGTTTTTT.

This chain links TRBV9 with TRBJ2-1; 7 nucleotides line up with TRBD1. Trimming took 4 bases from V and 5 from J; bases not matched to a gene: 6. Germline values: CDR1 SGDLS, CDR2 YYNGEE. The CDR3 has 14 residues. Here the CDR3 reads CASSPTGNNNEQFF. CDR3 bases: TGTGCCAGCAGCCCGACAGGGAACAACAATGAGCAGTTCTTC.

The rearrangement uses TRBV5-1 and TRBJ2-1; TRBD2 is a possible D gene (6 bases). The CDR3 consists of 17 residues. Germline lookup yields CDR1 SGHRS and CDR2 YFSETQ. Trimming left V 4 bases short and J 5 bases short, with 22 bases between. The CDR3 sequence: CASSPNVGGNLHNEQFF. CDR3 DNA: TGCGCCAGCAGCCCCAACGTAGGCGGGAATCTACACAATGAGCAGTTCTTC.

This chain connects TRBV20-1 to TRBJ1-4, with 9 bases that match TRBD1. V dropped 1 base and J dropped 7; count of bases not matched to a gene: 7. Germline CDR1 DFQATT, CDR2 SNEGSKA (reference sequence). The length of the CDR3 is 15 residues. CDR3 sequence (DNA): TGCAGTGCTAGAGCCTCGACAGGGGGAGGTGAAAAACTGTTTTTT. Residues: CSARASTGGGEKLFF.

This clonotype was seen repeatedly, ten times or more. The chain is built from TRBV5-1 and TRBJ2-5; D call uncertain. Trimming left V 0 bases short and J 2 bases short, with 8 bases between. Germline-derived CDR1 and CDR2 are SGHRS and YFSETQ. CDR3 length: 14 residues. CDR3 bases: TGCGCCAGCAGCTTGGACGGCAGTCAAGAGACCCAGTACTTC. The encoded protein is CASSLDGSQETQYF.

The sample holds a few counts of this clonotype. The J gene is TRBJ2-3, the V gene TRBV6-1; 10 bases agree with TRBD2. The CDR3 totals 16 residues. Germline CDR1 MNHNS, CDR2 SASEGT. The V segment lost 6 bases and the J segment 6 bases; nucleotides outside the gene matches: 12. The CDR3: CASSRRAGGPGDTQYF. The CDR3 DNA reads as TGTGCCAGCAGCCGTAGAGCGGGAGGGCCTGGTGATACGCAGTATTTT.

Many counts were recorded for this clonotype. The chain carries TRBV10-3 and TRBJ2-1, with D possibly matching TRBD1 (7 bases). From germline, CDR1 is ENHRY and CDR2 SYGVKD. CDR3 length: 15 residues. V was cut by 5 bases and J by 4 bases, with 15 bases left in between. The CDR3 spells CAISQGDGLYNEQFF. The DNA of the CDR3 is TGTGCCATCAGTCAGGGGGATGGACTATACAATGAGCAGTTCTTC.

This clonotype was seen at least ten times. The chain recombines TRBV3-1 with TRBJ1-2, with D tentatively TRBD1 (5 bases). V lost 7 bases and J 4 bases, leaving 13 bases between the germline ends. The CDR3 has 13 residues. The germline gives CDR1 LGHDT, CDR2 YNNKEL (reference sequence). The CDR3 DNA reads TGTGCCAGCACCGACGGACAACGCTATGGCTACACCTTC. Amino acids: CASTDGQRYGYTF.

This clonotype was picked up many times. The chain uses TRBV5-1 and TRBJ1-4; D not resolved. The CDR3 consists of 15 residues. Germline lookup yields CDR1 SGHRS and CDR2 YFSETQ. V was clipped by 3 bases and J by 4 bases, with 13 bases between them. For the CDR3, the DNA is TGCGCCAGCAGCTCAAGGGCCGGTGATAATGAAAAACTGTTTTTT. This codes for CASSSRAGDNEKLFF.

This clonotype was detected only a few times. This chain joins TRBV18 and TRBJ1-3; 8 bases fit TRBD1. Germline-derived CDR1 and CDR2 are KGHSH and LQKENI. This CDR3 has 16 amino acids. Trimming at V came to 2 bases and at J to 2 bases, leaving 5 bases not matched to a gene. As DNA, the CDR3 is TGTGCCAGCTCACCATCCCAGGGGGCTACTGGAAACACCATATATTTT. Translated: CASSPSQGATGNTIYF.

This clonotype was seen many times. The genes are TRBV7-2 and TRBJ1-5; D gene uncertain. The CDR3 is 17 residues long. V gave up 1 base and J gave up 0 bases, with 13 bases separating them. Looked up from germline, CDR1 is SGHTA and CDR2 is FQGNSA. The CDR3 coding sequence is TGTGCCAGCAGCTTAGGAGGTGTGGGATATAGCAATCAGCCCCAGCATTTT. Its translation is CASSLGGVGYSNQPQHF.

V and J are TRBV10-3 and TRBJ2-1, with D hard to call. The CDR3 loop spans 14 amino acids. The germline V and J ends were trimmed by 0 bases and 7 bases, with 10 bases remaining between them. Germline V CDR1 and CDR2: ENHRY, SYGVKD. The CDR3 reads CAISESGRGNEQFF. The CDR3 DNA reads TGTGCCATCAGTGAGTCCGGACGTGGAAATGAGCAGTTCTTC.

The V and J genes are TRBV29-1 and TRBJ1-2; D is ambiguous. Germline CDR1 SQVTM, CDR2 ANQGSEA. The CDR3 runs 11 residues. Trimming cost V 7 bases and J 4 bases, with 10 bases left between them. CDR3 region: CSAAHGYGYTF. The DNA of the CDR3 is TGCAGCGCCGCACATGGCTATGGCTACACCTTC.

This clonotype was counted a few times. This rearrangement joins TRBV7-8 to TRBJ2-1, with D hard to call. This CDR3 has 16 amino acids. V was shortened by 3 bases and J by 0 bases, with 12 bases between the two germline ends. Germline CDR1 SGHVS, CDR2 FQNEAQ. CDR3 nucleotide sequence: TGTGCCAGCAGCTTGTCCCGACGCGCCTCCTACAATGAGCAGTTCTTC. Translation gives CASSLSRRASYNEQFF.

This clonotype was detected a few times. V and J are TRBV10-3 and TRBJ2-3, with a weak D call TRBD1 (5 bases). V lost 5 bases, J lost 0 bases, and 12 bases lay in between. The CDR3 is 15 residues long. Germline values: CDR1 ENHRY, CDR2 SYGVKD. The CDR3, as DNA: TGTGCCATCAGTCCAGTAGGGGAAAGCACAGATACGCAGTATTTT. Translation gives CAISPVGESTDTQYF.

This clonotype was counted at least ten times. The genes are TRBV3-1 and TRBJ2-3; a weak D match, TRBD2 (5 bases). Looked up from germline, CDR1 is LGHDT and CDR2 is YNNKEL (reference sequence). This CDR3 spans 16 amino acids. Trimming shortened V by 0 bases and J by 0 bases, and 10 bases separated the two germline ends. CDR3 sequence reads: CASSQDLGGSTDTQYF. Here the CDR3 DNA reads TGTGCCAGCAGCCAAGACCTGGGCGGGAGCACAGATACGCAGTATTTT.

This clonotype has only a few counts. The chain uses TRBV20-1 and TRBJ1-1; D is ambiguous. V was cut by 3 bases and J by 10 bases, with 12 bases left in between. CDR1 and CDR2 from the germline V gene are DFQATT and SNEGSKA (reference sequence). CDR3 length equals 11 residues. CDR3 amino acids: CSASPLGRAFF. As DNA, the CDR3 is TGCAGTGCTAGCCCCCTAGGAAGAGCTTTCTTT.

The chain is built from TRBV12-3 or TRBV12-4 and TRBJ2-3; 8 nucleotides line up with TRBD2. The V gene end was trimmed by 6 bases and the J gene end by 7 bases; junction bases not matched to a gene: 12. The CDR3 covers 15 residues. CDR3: CASSQTSAYDYTQYF. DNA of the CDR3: TGTGCCAGCAGCCAGACTAGCGCCTACGACTATACGCAGTATTTT.

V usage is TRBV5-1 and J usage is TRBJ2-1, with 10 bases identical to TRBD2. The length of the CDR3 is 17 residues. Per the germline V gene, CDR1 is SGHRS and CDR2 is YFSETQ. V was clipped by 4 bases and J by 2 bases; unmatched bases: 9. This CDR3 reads CASSRIPSGSTYNEQFF. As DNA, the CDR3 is TGCGCCAGCAGCAGAATTCCTAGCGGGAGCACCTACAATGAGCAGTTCTTC.

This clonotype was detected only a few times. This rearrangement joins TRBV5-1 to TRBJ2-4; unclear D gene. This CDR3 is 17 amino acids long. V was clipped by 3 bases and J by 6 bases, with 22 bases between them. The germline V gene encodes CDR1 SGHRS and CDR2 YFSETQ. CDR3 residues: CASSSQLRPSTGNIQYF. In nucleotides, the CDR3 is TGCGCCAGCAGCTCACAGCTACGGCCTTCCACGGGAAACATTCAGTACTTC. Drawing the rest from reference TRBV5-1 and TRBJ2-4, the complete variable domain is KAGVTQTPRYLIKTRGQQVTLSCSPISGHRSVSWYQQTPGQGLQFLFEYFSETQRNKGNFPGRFSGRQFSNSRSEMNVSTLELGDSALYLCASSSQLRPSTGNIQYFGAGTRLSVL.

CDR3 amino acids: CASSQWTGINQPQHF. As DNA, the CDR3 is TGTGCCAGCAGCCAATGGACAGGAATCAATCAGCCCCAGCATTTT. The chain employs TRBV7-2 and TRBJ1-5; 7 bases fit TRBD1. In germline, CDR1 is SGHTA, CDR2 FQGNSA. CDR3 length: 15 residues. With 5 bases clipped from V and 3 bases from J, the junction kept 7 bases outside the gene matches. Filled out from reference TRBV7-2 and TRBJ1-5, the complete variable domain reads GAGVSQSPSNKVTEKGKDVELRCDPISGHTALYWYRQSLGQGLEFLIYFQGNSAPDKSGLPSDRFSAERTGGSVSTLTIQRTQQEDSAVYLCASSQWTGINQPQHFGDGTRLSIL.

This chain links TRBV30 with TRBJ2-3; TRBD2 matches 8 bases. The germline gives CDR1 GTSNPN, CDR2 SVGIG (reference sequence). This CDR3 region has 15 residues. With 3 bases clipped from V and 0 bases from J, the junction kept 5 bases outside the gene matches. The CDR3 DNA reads TGTGCCTGGAGAGGGACTAGAAAAAGCACAGATACGCAGTATTTT. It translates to CAWRGTRKSTDTQYF.

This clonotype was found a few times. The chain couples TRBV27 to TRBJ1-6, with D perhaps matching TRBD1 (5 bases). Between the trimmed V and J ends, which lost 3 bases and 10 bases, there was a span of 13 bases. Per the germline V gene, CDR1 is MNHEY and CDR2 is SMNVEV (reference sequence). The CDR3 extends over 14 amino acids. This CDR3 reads CASSLQGSKSPLHF. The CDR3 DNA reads TGTGCCAGCAGTTTGCAGGGAAGTAAGTCACCCCTCCACTTT.

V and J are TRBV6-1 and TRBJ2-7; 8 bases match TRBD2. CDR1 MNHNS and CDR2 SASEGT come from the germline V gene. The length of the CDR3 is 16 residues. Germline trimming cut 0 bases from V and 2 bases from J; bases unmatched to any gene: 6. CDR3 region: CASSEALAGSPYEQYV. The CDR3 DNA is TGTGCCAGCAGTGAAGCTTTAGCGGGATCGCCCTACGAGCAGTACGTC.

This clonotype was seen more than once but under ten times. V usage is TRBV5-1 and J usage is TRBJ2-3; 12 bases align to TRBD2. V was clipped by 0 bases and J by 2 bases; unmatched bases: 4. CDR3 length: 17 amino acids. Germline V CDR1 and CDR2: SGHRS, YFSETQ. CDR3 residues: CASSLALAGGLTDTQYF. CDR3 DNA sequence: TGCGCCAGCAGCTTGGCCCTAGCGGGAGGGCTCACAGATACGCAGTATTTT.

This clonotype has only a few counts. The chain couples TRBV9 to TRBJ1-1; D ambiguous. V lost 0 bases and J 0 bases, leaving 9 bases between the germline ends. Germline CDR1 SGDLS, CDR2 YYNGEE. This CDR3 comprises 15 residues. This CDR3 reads CASSVAVGMNTEAFF. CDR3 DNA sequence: TGTGCCAGCAGCGTAGCGGTAGGGATGAACACTGAAGCTTTCTTT.

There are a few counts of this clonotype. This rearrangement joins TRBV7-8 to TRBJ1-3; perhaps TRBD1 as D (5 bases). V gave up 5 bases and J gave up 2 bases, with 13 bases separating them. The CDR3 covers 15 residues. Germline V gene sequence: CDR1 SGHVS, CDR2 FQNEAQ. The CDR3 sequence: CASSPGRSTGNTIYF. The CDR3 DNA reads TGTGCCAGCAGCCCGGGGCGGTCCACTGGAAACACCATATATTTT. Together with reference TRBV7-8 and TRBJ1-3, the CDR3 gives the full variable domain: GAGVSQSPRYKVAKRGQDVALRCDPISGHVSLFWYQQALGQGPEFLTYFQNEAQLDKSGLPSDRFFAERPEGSVSTLKIQRTQQEDSAVYLCASSPGRSTGNTIYFGEGSWLTVV.

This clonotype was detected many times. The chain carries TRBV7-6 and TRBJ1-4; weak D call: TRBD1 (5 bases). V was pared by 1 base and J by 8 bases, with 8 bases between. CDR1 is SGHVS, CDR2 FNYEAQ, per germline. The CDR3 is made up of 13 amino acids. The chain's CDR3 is CASSLVTGEKLFF. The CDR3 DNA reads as TGTGCCAGCAGCTTAGTTACAGGCGAAAAACTGTTTTTT.

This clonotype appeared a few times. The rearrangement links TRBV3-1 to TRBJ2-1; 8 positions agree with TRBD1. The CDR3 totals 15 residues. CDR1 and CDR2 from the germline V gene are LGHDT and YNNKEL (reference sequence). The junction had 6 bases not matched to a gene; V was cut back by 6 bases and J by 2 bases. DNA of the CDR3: TGTGCCAGCAGTTCCGGGACAGGCCCCTACAATGAGCAGTTCTTC. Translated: CASSSGTGPYNEQFF.